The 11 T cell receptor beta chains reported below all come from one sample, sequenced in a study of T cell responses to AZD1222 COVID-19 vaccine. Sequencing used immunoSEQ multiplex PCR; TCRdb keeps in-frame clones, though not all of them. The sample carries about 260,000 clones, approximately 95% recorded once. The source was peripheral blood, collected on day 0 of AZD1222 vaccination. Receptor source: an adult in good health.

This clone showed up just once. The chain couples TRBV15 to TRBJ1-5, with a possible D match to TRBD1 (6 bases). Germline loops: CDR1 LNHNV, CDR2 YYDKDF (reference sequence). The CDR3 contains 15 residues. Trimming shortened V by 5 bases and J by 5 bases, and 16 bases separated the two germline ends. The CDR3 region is CATSAERGDYQPQHF. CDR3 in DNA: TGTGCCACCAGCGCGGAGAGGGGGGATTATCAGCCCCAGCATTTT.

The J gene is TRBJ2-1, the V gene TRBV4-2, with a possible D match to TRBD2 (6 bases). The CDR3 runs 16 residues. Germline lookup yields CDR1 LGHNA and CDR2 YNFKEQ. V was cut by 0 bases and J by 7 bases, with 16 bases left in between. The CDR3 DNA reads TGTGCCAGCAGCCAAGATCTGGTAGCGGTTCAGAATGAGCAGTTCTTC. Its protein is CASSQDLVAVQNEQFF.

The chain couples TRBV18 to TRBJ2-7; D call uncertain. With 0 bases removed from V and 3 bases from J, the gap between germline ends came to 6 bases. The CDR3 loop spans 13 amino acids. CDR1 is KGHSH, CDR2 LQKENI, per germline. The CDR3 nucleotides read TGTGCCAGCTCACCACCGTCAGTCTACGAGCAGTACTTC. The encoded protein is CASSPPSVYEQYF.

CDR3 in amino acids: CASSQAWRDYEQYF. The CDR3 DNA sequence: TGCGCCAGCAGCCAAGCATGGCGGGACTACGAGCAGTACTTC. This chain uses TRBV4-3 with TRBJ2-7; D possibly corresponds to TRBD2 (6 bases). From germline, CDR1 is LGHNA and CDR2 YSLEER. The V gene lost 1 base and the J gene lost 3 bases, with 10 bases spanning the gap. The CDR3 totals 14 residues.

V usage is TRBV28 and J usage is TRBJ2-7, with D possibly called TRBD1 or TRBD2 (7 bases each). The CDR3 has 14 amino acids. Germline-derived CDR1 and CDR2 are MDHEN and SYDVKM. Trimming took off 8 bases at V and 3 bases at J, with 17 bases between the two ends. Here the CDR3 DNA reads TGTGCCAGCTGGGAGGGGGCCCCAAGCTACGAGCAGTACTTC. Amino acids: CASWEGAPSYEQYF.

CDR3 in amino acids: CASSRRGGGTQYF. The DNA of the CDR3 is TGTGCCAGCAGCCGGCGGGGGGGAGGTACGCAGTATTTT. The chain uses TRBV14 and TRBJ2-3; TRBD2 aligns across 9 bases. CDR3 length: 13 amino acids. Trimming at V came to 4 bases and at J to 8 bases, leaving 4 bases not matched to a gene. The germline V gene encodes CDR1 SGHDN and CDR2 FVKESK.

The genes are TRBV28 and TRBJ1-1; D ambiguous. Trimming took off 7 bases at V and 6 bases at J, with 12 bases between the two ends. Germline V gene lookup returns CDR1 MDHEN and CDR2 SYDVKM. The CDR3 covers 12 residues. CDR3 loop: CASTLHNAEAFF. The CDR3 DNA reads TGTGCCAGCACCTTACATAACGCTGAAGCTTTCTTT.

DNA for the CDR3: TGCAGTGCCGGCCCCAATCAGCCCCAGCATTTT. This codes for CSAGPNQPQHF. The rearrangement links TRBV20-1 to TRBJ1-5; unclear D gene. The CDR3 consists of 11 residues. CDR1 DFQATT and CDR2 SNEGSKA come from the germline V gene (reference sequence). Trimming took off 6 bases at V and 3 bases at J, with 6 bases between the two ends.

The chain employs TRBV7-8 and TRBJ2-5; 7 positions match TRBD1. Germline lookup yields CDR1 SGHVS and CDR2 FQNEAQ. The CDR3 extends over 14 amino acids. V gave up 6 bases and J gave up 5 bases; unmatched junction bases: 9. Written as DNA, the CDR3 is TGTGCCAGCAGACTCGACAGGGCTTGGGAGACCCAGTACTTC. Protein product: CASRLDRAWETQYF.

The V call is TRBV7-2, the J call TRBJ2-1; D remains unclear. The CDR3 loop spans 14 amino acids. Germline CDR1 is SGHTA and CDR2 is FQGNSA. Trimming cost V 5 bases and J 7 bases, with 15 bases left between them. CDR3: CASSVGPHGNEQFF. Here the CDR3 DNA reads TGTGCCAGCAGCGTCGGGCCTCATGGGAATGAGCAGTTCTTC.

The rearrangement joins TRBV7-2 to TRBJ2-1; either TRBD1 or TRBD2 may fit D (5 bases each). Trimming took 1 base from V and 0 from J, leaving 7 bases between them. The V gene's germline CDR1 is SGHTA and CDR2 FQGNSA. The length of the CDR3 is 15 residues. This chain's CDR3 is CASSLGGNSYNEQFF. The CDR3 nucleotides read TGTGCCAGCAGCTTAGGGGGGAACTCCTACAATGAGCAGTTCTTC.